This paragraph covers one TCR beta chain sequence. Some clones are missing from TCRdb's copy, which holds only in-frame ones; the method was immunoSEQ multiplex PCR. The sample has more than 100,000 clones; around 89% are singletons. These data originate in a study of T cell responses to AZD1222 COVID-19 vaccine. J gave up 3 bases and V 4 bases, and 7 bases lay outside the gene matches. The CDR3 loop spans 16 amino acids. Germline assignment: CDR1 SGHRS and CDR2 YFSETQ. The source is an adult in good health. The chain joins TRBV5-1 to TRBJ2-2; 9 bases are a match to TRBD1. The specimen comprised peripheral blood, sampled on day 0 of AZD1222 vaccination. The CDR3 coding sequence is TGCGCCAGCAGCCTTGTACAGGGGGCGGACACCGGGGAGCTGTTTTTT. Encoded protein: CASSLVQGADTGELFF.